This TCR beta chain was observed in a study of CD8+ T cells in alopecia areata. Findings and caveats of the study: Higher clonality and more expanded CD8+ clones appeared in lesional than normal scalp. Sequences from scalp samples also cover resident alphabeta T cells of normal skin.

Pooled cells of cutaneous lymph node origin were sorted on CD4, CD8alpha, NKG2D, NKG2ACE and other markers. As the sequencing template, cDNA was produced by extracting RNA and reverse transcribing it. The data were produced by immunoSEQ multiplex PCR, yet TCRdb's version contains in-frame clones alone and is incomplete. The repertoire consists of under 350,000 clones, none detected only once. There are a few counts of this clone. The antigen is undetermined. Gene and germline names: mouse. The CDR3 extends 4 residues past the end of the read, so its final part is completed from the germline J gene. Per germline, CDR1 MSHET and CDR2 SYDVDS. The V and J ends lost 3 bases and 0 bases respectively, with 7 bases between them. The CDR3 covers 14 residues.

The genes are TRBV29 and TRBJ2-4, with D possibly TRBD2 on 5 matching bases. This TCR was recovered from a C3H/HeJ mouse with alopecia areata. For the strain, the MHC haplotype given is H2-k. Sequencing was performed on CD4+ T cells sorted from a lymph node. CDR3 DNA (partial): TGTGCTAGCAGTTTGCTGGGAAGTCAAAAC. It encodes CASSLLGSQN. The full-length CDR3 reads as CASSLLGSQNTLYF.